This TCR beta chain was sequenced for a study of blood T cells in healthy people across ages. Study-wide results and caveats: Relative to aged donors, long-lived donors carried more naive CD4+ cells and displayed higher diversity. Unknown CMV status may confound age-related changes in expanded clones.

With a J-beta primer mix and a sample-barcoded 5' primer, a second PCR ran roughly 6 to 12 cycles. TCRdb passed the 5' RACE reads through MiXCR, listing each CDR3 protein once. The repertoire holds under 1,000,000 distinct CDR3 sequences, with about 47% as singletons. This clonotype was seen more than once but under ten times. Its antigen is currently unknown. The sample was blood. This TCR came from a man at least 80 years old in good health.

The CDR3 nucleotides read TGTGCCAGCAGCTTAAGCACGGCGACTGAAGCTTTCTTT. This encodes CASSLSTATEAFF. The chain couples TRBV7-3 to TRBJ1-1; D is unclear. V was clipped by 1 base and J by 5 bases, with 8 bases between them. Germline-derived CDR1 and CDR2 are SGHTA and FQGTGA. The CDR3 runs 13 residues. Together with reference TRBV7-3 and TRBJ1-1, the CDR3 gives the full variable domain: GAGVSQTPSNKVTEKGKYVELRCDPISGHTALYWYRQSLGQGPEFLIYFQGTGAADDSGLPNDRFFAVRPEGSVSTLKIQRTERGDSAVYLCASSLSTATEAFFGQGTRLTVV.